This TCR beta chain was sequenced for a study of OX40 agonist ivuxolimab in advanced cancers. General observations from the study: Some patients without response likewise showed low normalized clonal expansion. At 0.1 to 3.0 mg/kg, clonal expansion of CD4+ and CD8+ blood T cells had occurred by week 6.

Regarding this clone: Its cognate antigen is unknown.

Trimming pared 0 bases from V and 4 bases from J, leaving 8 bases between. Germline CDR1 and CDR2: GTSNPN and SVGIG (reference sequence). This CDR3 is built from 13 residues. Generated by immunoSEQ multiplex PCR, the TCRdb table keeps only in-frame clones and is missing some. The table records 60,000 to 75,000 clones, roughly 84% of them present only once. The rearrangement joins TRBV30 to TRBJ2-3; no clear D. The clonotype originates from an adult with an advanced solid tumor such as melanoma, head and neck, liver or kidney cancer. The source was CD4+ or CD8+ T cells sorted from blood, collected in a trial of the OX40 agonist ivuxolimab. DNA for the CDR3: TGTGCCTGGAGTGTCCGTTCAGCAGATACGCAGTATTTT. This gives the protein CAWSVRSADTQYF.